The present T cell receptor beta chain was sequenced within a study of graft-versus-host responses after intestinal transplantation. The CDR3 runs to 15 residues. Germline V CDR1 and CDR2: SNHLY, FYNNEI. V dropped 8 bases and J dropped 6; count of bases not matched to a gene: 5. Points on this clone: Its specificity is not known.

Method: immunoSEQ multiplex PCR; TCRdb's copy keeps in-frame clones and lacks some. This table holds about 88,000 clones, roughly 92% found once. The sample here was unstimulated CD4+ T cells sorted from spleen or lymph node cells, taken before intestinal transplant. The sequence came from a human donor who received an intestinal transplant. The V call is TRBV2, the J call TRBJ2-2; 14 bases fit TRBD2. The DNA for the CDR3 is TGTGCCAGCGGCCAGACTAGCGGGAGGGCCGGGGAGCTGTTTTTT. Translation gives CASGQTSGRAGELFF.